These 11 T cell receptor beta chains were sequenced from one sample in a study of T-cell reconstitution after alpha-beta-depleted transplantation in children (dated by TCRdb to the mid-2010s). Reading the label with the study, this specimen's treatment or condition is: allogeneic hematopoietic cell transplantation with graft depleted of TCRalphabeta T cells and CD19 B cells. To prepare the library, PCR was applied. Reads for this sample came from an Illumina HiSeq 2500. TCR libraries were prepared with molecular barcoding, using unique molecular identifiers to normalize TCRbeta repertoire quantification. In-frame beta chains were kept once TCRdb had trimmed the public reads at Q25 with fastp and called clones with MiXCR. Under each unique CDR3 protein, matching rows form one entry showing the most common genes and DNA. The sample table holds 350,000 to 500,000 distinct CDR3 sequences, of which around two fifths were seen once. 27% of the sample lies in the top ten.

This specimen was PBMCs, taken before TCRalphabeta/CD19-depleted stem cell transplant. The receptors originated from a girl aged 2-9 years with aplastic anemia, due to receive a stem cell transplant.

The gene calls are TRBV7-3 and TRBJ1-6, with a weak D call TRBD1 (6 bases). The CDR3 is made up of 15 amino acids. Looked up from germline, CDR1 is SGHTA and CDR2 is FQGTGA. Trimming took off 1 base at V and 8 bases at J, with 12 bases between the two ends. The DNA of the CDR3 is TGTGCCAGCAGCTTAAAGGGGGGCACAGATTCACCCCTCCACTTT. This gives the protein CASSLKGGTDSPLHF.

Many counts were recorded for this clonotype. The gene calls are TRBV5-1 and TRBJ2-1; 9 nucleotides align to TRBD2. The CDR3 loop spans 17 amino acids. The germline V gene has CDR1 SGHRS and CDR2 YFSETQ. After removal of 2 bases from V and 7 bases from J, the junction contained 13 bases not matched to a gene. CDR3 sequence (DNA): TGCGCCAGCAGCTTCTTTCTAGCGGGAAAACCTTCTAATGAGCAGTTCTTC. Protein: CASSFFLAGKPSNEQFF.

The CDR3 spells CSARDPGGRANQPQHF. As DNA, the CDR3 is TGCAGTGCTAGAGACCCGGGAGGGAGGGCAAATCAGCCCCAGCATTTT. The chain is built from TRBV20-1 and TRBJ1-5, with unresolved D. Germline values: CDR1 DFQATT, CDR2 SNEGSKA (reference sequence). The CDR3 has 16 amino acids. Between the trimmed V and J ends, which lost 0 bases and 4 bases, there was a span of 16 bases.

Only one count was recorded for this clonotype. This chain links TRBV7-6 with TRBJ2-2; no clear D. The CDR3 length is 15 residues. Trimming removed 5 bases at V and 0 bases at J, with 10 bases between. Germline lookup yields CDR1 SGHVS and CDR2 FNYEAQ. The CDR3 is CASSRGSANTGELFF. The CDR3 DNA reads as TGTGCCAGCAGCCGAGGATCCGCGAACACCGGGGAGCTGTTTTTT.

The CDR3 here is CAISPGLFGNTIYF. DNA for the CDR3: TGTGCCATCAGCCCCGGTCTTTTCGGAAACACCATATATTTT. The chain is built from TRBV10-3 and TRBJ1-3; no clear D gene. Germline V gene lookup returns CDR1 ENHRY and CDR2 SYGVKD. The CDR3 has 14 residues. The V end was cut by 6 bases, the J end by 4 bases, with 13 bases between.

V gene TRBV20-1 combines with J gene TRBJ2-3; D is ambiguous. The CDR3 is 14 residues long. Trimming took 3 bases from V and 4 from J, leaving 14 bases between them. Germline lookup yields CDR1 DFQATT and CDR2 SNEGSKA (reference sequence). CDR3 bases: TGCAGTGCTAGTACCCGAGTTTACTCAGATACGCAGTATTTT. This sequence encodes CSASTRVYSDTQYF.

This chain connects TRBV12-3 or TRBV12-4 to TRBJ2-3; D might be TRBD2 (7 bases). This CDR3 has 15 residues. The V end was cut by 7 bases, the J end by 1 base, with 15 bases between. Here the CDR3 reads CASTFAGGRTDTQYF. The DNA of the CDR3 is TGTGCCAGCACCTTCGCCGGGGGGCGCACAGATACGCAGTATTTT.

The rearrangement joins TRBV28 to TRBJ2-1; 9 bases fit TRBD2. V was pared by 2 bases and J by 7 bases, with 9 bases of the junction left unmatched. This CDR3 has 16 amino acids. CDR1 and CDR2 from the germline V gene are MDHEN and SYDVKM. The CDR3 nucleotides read TGTGCCAGCAGTTTACCTAGACTAGCGGAGGTTAATGAGCAGTTCTTC. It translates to CASSLPRLAEVNEQFF.

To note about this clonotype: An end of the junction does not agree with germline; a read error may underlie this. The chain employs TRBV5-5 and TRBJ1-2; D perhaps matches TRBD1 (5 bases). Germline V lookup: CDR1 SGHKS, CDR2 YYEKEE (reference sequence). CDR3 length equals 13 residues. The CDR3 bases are TGTGCCAGCAGCTTGACATTGCGACAGTACCGGGCCTTC. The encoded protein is CASSLTLRQYRAF.

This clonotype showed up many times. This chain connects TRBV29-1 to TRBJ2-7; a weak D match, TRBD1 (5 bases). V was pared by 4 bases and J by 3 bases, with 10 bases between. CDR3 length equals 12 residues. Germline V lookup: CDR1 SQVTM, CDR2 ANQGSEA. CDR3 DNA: TGCAGCGTTGTGACAGTCAGCTACGAGCAGTACTTC. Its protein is CSVVTVSYEQYF.

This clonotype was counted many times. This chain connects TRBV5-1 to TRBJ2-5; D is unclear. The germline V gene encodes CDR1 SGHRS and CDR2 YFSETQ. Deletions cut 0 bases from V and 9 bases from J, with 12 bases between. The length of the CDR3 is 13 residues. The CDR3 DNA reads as TGCGCCAGCAGCTTGGTCGTATTCCAGGCCCAGTACTTC. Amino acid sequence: CASSLVVFQAQYF. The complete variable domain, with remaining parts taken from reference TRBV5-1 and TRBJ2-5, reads KAGVTQTPRYLIKTRGQQVTLSCSPISGHRSVSWYQQTPGQGLQFLFEYFSETQRNKGNFPGRFSGRQFSNSRSEMNVSTLELGDSALYLCASSLVVFQAQYFGPGTRLLVL.